This paragraph covers one T cell receptor (beta chain) sequence. The same CDR3 also results from other DNA sequences found in this sample. This sample stems from a study of blood T cell repertoires in COVID-19. Background on the study: Acute-phase and convalescent COVID-19 samples originated in the United States, Italy and Spain.

The germline CDR1 and CDR2 sequences are GTSNPN and SVGIG (reference sequence). The V gene lost 0 bases and the J gene lost 1 base, with 10 bases spanning the gap. CDR3 length equals 15 residues. Living in 25 or so US areas, the participants were between roughly 18 and 90 years of age. Symptom resolution, clearance, or two negative PCRs marked the recovered donors of Cohort 3. Measured with immunoSEQ multiplex PCR; TCRdb has only the in-frame clones, and not every one. The table has fewer than 250,000 clones, 80% to 90% seen once. The chain has TRBV30 and TRBJ1-5, with a possible D match to TRBD1 (5 bases). Sequenced: PBMCs or T cells enriched from blood (not recorded which). The sequence was obtained from a woman aged 18 to 35 who had recovered from COVID-19. DNA for the CDR3: TGTGCCTGGAGTGTAGGGACTTTAAGCAATCAGCCCCAGCATTTT. This codes for CAWSVGTLSNQPQHF.